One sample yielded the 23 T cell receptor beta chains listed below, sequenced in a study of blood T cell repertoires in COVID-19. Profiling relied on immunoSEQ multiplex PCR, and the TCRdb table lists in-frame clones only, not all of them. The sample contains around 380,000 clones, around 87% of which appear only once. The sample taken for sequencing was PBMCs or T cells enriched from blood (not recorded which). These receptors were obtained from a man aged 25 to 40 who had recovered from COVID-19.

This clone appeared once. CDR3 bases: TGTGCCAGTAGTATATTGGGACAGGGAATGAATTCACCCCTCCACTTT. Translating gives CASSILGQGMNSPLHF. The chain couples TRBV19 to TRBJ1-6, with 9 bases fitting TRBD1. The V and J ends lost 2 bases and 7 bases, in that order; junction bases with no gene match: 6. CDR1 is LNHDA and CDR2 is SQIVND in the germline V gene (reference sequence). The CDR3 spans 16 residues.

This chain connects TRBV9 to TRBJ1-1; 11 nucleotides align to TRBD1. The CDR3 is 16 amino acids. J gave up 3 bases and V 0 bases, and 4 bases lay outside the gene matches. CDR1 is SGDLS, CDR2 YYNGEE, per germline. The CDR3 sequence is CASSVGWTGGHTEAFF. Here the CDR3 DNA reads TGTGCCAGCAGCGTAGGTTGGACAGGGGGCCACACTGAAGCTTTCTTT.

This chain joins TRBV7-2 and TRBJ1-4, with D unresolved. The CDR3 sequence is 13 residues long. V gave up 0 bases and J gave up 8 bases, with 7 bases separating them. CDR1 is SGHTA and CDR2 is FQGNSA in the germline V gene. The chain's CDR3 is CASSLAGGEKLFF. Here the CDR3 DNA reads TGTGCCAGCAGCTTAGCGGGAGGCGAAAAACTGTTTTTT.

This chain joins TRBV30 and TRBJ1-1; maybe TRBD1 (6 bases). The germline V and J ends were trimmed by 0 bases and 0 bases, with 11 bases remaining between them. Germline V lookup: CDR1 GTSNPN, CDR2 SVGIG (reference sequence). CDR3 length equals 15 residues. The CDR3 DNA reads TGTGCCTGGAGTGTAAGGGGGTCCCTGAACACTGAAGCTTTCTTT. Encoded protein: CAWSVRGSLNTEAFF.

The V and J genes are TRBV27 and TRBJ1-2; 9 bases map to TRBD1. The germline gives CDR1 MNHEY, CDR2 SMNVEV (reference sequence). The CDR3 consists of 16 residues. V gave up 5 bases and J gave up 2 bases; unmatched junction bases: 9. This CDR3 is CASSPLPGQGNYGYTF. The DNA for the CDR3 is TGTGCCAGCAGTCCACTTCCGGGACAGGGAAACTATGGCTACACCTTC.

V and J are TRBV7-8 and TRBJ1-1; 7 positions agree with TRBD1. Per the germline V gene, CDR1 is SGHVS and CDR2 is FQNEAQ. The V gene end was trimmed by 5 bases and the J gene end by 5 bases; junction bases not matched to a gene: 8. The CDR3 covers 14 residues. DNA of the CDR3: TGTGCCAGCAGCACAAGACAGGGAAGAACTGAAGCTTTCTTT. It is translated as CASSTRQGRTEAFF.

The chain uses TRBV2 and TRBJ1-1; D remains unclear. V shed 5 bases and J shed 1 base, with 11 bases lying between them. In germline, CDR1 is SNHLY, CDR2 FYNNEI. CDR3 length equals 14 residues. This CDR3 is CASSHPERNTEAFF. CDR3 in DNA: TGTGCCAGCAGTCACCCGGAGAGGAACACTGAAGCTTTCTTT.

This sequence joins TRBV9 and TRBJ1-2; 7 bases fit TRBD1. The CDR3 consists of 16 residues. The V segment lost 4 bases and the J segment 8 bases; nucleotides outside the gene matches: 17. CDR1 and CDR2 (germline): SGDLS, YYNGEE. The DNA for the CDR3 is TGTGCCAGCAGCCCCCAAGGGGGACAGCCCCACGTGGGCTACACCTTC. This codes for CASSPQGGQPHVGYTF. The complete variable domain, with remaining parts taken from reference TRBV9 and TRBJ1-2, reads DSGVTQTPKHLITATGQRVTLRCSPRSGDLSVYWYQQSLDQGLQFLIQYYNGEERAKGNILERFSAQQFPDLHSELNLSSLELGDSALYFCASSPQGGQPHVGYTFGSGTRLTVV.

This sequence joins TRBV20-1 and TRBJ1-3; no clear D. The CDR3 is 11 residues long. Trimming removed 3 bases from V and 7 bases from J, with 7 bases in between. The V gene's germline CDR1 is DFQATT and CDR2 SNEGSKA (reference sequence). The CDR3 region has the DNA TGCAGTGCTAGTATGTCGAACACCATATATTTT. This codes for CSASMSNTIYF.

CDR3 sequence: CASSIDDSFNTEAFF. The CDR3 region has the DNA TGTGCCAGTAGTATAGATGACAGTTTCAACACTGAAGCTTTCTTT. The genes are TRBV19 and TRBJ1-1; D is possibly TRBD1 (5 bases). This CDR3 is 15 amino acids long. Trimming left V 0 bases short and J 2 bases short, with 10 bases between. Germline loops: CDR1 LNHDA, CDR2 SQIVND (reference sequence).

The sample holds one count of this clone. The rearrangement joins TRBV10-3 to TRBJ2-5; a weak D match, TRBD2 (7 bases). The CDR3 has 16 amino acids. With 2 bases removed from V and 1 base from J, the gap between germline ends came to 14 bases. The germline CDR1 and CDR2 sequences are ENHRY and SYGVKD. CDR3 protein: CAISETIAGAQETQYF. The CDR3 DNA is TGTGCCATCAGTGAGACGATTGCGGGGGCCCAAGAGACCCAGTACTTC.

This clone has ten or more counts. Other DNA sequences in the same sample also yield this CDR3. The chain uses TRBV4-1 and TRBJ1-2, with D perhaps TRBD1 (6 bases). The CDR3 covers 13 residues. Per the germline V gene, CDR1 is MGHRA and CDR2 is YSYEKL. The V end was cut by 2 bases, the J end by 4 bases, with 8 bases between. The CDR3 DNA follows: TGCGCCAGCAGCCAAACAGGGAGCTATGGCTACACCTTC. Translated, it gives CASSQTGSYGYTF.

The CDR3 here is CASSLASRGAGDEQYF. CDR3 coding DNA: TGCGCCAGCAGCTTGGCAAGTCGGGGGGCTGGGGACGAGCAGTACTTC. The genes are TRBV5-1 and TRBJ2-7; TRBD2 is a possible D gene (7 bases). This CDR3 has 16 residues. V lost 0 bases and J lost 5, with 18 bases in between. Germline loops: CDR1 SGHRS, CDR2 YFSETQ.

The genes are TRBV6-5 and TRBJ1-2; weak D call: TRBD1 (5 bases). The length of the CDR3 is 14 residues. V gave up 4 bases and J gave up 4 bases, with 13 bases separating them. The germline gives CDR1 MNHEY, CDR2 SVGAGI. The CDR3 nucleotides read TGTGCCAGCAGTTCCAGACAGATCCCCTATGGCTACACCTTC. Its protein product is CASSSRQIPYGYTF.

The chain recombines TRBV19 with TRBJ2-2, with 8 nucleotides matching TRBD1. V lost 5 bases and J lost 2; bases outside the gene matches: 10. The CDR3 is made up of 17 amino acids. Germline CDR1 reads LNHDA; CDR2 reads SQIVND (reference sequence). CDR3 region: CASSRAPGQDNTGELFF. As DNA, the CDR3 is TGTGCCAGTAGTCGAGCTCCGGGACAGGACAACACCGGGGAGCTGTTTTTT.

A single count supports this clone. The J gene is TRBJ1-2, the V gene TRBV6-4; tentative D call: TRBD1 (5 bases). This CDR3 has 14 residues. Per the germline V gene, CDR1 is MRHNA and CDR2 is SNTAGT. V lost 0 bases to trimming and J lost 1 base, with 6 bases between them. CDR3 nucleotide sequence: TGTGCCAGCAGTGACTCGGGGGGTAACTATGGCTACACCTTC. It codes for CASSDSGGNYGYTF.

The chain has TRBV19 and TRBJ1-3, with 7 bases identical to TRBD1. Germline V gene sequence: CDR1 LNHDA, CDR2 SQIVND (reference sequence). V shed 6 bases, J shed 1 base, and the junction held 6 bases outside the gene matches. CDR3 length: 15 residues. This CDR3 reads CASSNRQGSGNTIYF. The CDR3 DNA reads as TGTGCCAGTAGCAATCGACAGGGTTCTGGAAACACCATATATTTT.

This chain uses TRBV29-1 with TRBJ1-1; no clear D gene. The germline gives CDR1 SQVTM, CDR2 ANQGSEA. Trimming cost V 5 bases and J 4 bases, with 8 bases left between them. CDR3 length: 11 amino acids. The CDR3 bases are TGCAGCGTTAAAAGCGGCACTGAAGCTTTCTTT. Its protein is CSVKSGTEAFF. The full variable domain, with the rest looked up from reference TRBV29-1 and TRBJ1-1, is SAVISQKPSRDICQRGTSLTIQCQVDSQVTMMFWYRQQPGQSLTLIATANQGSEATYESGFVIDKFPISRPNLTFSTLTVSNMSPEDSSIYLCSVKSGTEAFFGQGTRLTVV.

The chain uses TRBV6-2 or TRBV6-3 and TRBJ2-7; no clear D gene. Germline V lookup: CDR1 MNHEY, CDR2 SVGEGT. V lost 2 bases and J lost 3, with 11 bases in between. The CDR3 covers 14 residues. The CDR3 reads CASSYEQPYYEQYF. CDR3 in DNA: TGTGCCAGCAGTTACGAACAGCCTTACTACGAGCAGTACTTC.

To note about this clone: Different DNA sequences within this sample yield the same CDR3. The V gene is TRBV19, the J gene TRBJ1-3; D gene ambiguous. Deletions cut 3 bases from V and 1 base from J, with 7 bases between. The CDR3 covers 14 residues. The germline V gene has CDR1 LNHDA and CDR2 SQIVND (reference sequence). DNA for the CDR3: TGTGCCAGTAGTATCGCCGGGTCTGGAAACACCATATATTTT. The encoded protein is CASSIAGSGNTIYF. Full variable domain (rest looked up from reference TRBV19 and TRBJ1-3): DGGITQSPKYLFRKEGQNVTLSCEQNLNHDAMYWYRQDPGQGLRLIYYSQIVNDFQKGDIAEGYSVSREKKESFPLTVTSAQKNPTAFYLCASSIAGSGNTIYFGEGSWLTVV.

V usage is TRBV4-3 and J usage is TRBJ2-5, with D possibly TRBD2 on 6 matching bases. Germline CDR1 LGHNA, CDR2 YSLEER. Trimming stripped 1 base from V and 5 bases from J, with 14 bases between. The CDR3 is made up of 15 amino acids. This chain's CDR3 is CASSQAPQSGETQYF. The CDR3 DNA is TGCGCCAGCAGCCAAGCGCCACAGAGCGGGGAGACCCAGTACTTC.

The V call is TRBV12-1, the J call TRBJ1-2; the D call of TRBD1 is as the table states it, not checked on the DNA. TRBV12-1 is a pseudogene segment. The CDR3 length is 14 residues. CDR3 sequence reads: CASSFGRGQYGYTF. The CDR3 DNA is TGTGCCAGCAGCTTTGGGAGGGGGCAATATGGCTACACCTTC.

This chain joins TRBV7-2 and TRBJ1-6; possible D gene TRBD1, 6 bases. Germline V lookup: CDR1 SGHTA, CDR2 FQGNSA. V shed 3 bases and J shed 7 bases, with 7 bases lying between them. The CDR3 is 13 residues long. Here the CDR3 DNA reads TGTGCCAGCAGCTTCACAGGGAATTCACCCCTCCACTTT. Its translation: CASSFTGNSPLHF.